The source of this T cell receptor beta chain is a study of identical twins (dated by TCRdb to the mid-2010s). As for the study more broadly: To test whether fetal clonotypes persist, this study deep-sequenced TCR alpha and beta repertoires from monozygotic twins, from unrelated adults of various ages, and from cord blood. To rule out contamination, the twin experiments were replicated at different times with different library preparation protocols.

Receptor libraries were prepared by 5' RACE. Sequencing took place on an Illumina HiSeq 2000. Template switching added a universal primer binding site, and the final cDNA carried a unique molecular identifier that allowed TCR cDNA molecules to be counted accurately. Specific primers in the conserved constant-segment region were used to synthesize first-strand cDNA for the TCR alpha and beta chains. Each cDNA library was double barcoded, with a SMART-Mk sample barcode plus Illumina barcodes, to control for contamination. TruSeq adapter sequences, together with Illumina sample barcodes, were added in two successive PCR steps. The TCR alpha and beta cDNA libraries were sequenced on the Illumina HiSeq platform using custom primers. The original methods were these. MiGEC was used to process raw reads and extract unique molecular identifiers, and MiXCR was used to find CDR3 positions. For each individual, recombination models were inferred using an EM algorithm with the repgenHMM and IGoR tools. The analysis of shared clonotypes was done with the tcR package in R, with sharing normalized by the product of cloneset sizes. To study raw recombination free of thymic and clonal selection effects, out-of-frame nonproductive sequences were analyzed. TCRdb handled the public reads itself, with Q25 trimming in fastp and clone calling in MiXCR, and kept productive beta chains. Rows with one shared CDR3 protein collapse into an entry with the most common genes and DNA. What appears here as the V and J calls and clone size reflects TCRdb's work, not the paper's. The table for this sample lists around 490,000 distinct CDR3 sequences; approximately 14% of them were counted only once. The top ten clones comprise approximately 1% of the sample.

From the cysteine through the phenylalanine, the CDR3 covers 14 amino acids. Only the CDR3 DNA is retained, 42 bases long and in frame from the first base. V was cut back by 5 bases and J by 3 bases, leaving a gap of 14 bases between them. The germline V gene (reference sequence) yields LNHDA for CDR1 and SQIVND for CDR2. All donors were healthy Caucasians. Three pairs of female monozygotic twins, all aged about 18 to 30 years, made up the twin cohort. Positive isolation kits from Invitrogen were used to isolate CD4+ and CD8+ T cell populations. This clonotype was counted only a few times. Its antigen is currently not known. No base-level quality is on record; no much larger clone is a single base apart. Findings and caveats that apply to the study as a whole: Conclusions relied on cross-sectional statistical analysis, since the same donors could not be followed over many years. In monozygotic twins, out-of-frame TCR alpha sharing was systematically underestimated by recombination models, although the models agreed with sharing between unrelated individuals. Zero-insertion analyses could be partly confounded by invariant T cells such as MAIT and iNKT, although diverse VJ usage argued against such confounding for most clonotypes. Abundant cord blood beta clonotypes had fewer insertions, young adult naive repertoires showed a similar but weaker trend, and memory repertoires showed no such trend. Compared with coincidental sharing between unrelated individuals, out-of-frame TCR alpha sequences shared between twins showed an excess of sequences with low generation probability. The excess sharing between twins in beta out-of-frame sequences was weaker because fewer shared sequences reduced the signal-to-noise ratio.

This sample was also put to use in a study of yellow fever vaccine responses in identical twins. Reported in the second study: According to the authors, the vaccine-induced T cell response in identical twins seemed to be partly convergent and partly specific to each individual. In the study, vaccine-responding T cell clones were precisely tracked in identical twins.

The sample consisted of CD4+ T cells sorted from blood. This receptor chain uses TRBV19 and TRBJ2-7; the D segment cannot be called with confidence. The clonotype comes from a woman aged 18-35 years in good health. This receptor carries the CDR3 CASSPSAIRYEQYF. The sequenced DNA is TGTGCCAGTAGTCCGAGTGCTATTCGCTACGAGCAGTACTTC.